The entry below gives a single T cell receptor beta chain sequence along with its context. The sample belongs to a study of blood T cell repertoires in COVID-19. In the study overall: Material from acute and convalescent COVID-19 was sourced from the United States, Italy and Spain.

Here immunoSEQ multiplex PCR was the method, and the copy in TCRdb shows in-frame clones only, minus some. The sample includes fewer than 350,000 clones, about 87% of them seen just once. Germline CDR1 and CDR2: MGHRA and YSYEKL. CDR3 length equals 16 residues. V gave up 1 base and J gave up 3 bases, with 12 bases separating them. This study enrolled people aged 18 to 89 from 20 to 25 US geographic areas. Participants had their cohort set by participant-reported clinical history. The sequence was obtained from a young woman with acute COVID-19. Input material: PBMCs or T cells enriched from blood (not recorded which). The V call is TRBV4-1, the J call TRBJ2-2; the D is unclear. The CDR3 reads CASSQARVVDTGELFF. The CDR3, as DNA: TGCGCCAGCAGCCAAGCTAGAGTCGTCGACACCGGGGAGCTGTTTTTT.